This T cell receptor (beta chain) was recorded in a study of blood T cell repertoires in COVID-19 (dated by TCRdb to about 2020). Regarding the complete study: Collaborator samples came from the United States, Italy and Spain and covered acute and convalescent phases of COVID-19. A freely available public database, intended as a resource for researchers studying the immune response to SARS-CoV-2, is where the repertoires were released. HLA class I and class II types, where available, came from metadata supplied by the sample provider rather than from assay-based typing. The material from the prospective study consisted of cDNA or gDNA derived from T cells, B-cell-depleted T cells, or PBMCs. The samples were drawn from two sources: the first 160 participants of the ongoing ImmuneRACE study, and 1,254 subjects contributed by 6 global collaborators. Nearly every sample came with metadata listing a de-identified subject ID, COVID-19 status, age in years and sex. The dataset comprised deeply sampled blood TCRbeta repertoires from subjects exposed to, actively infected with, or recovered from COVID-19. Study-level results and caveats: How much clinical and demographic metadata was included differed by source and by participant, and the metadata was provided uncurated.

The immunoSEQ Assay, a bias-controlled multiplex PCR, was used to amplify TCRbeta CDR3 regions from genomic DNA. The study's own analysis went as follows. Within the assay, amplification of reference gene primers was used to estimate how many nucleated cells each sample contained. To quantify the absolute abundance of each unique TCRbeta CDR3 rearrangement, sequence reads were collapsed and filtered. For each sample, productive Simpson clonality was calculated by taking the square root of Simpson's diversity index across productive rearrangements. The source is immuneACCESS, and TCRdb retained only in-frame sequences with V and J called. Part of the clones is not carried over; for the studies checked, unresolved V genes explain less than half of this, and the remainder is unexplained. V and J calls plus clone size are reproduced from that table; the DNA served to infer D and trimming. Here the sample has around 270,000 clones; around 89% occur a single time. The ten largest clones represent about 0.8% of the sample.

Collaborating institutions collected whole blood in K2EDTA tubes following their own protocols. Collaborator samples were shipped for TCRbeta analysis as frozen whole blood, isolated PBMCs, or DNA extracted from either sample type. This clone appeared a single time. The antigen it binds to is not known. The record has no base qualities; no much larger clone is one base away. The germline V gene encodes CDR1 SGHDN and CDR2 FVKESK. The CDR3, cysteine through phenylalanine, is 15 amino acids long. Only CDR3 DNA is held: 45 bases, read in frame from base 1. Germline trimming: 1 base from V, 6 bases from J; junction bases outside gene matches: 5.

Sequencing used peripheral blood. This receptor chain uses TRBV14 and TRBJ2-2, and TRBD1 matches 7 of the central bases. This TCR derives from a man aged 30 to 39 with acute or convalescent COVID-19. At the DNA level, the sequence is TGTGCCAGCAGCCAAGTAGGGGGCGGCGCCGGGGAGCTGTTTTTT. This encodes CASSQVGGGAGELFF.